Below, 18 T cell receptor beta chains from the same sample are listed, as sequenced in a study of cytomegalovirus exposure and HLA in healthy donors. Clones were sequenced by immunoSEQ multiplex PCR, and TCRdb holds only the in-frame ones, with some missing. This sample has some 130,000 clones, with roughly 79% found just once. The sequencing sample was made of PBMCs. The receptor source for this set is a man aged 25-45 years in good health and CMV-seropositive.

This sequence joins TRBV9 and TRBJ2-2, with 8 bases lining up with TRBD2. V dropped 4 bases and J dropped 7; count of bases not matched to a gene: 15. Germline lookup yields CDR1 SGDLS and CDR2 YYNGEE. This CDR3 comprises 17 residues. The CDR3 bases are TGTGCCAGCAGCCCACCCTGGGGCGGGGGGAATCACGGGGAGCTGTTTTTT. It specifies CASSPPWGGGNHGELFF.

The rearrangement joins TRBV6-6 to TRBJ1-2; 10 bases match TRBD1. After removal of 4 bases from V and 1 base from J, the junction contained 3 bases not matched to a gene. Germline CDR1 is MNHNY and CDR2 is SVGAGI (reference sequence). This CDR3 region has 15 residues. CDR3 in amino acids: CASSWDRGLNYGYTF. CDR3 sequence (DNA): TGTGCCAGCAGTTGGGACAGGGGCCTTAACTATGGCTACACCTTC.

This clone has only a few counts. The rearrangement joins TRBV10-3 to TRBJ2-7; possible D gene TRBD2, 5 bases. V was pared by 6 bases and J by 2 bases, with 23 bases between. Germline V lookup: CDR1 ENHRY, CDR2 SYGVKD. The CDR3 is 17 residues long. This CDR3 is CAIRSTTSGMGPYEQYF. The CDR3 DNA is TGTGCCATCAGATCCACCACATCCGGGATGGGCCCCTACGAGCAGTACTTC.

This sequence joins TRBV13 and TRBJ1-2; no definite D call. CDR3 length: 15 residues. Germline CDR1 is PRHDT and CDR2 is FYEKMQ (reference sequence). The V and J ends lost 3 bases and 4 bases respectively, with 15 bases between them. The CDR3 loop reads CASSFRGEGGYGYTF. CDR3 in DNA: TGTGCCAGCAGCTTTAGAGGAGAGGGAGGCTATGGCTACACCTTC.

The CDR3 loop reads CASSARGQLGGYTF. CDR3 bases: TGTGCCAGCAGCGCCCGAGGGCAGTTGGGTGGCTACACCTTC. V usage is TRBV6-6 and J usage is TRBJ1-2, with D uncertain. V lost 6 bases and J 7 bases, leaving 18 bases between the germline ends. The length of the CDR3 is 14 residues. CDR1 is MNHNY and CDR2 is SVGAGI in the germline V gene (reference sequence).

J is TRBJ1-6 and V is TRBV19, with TRBD1 identical over 9 bases. This CDR3 contains 13 residues. Germline lookup yields CDR1 LNHDA and CDR2 SQIVND (reference sequence). V dropped 5 bases and J dropped 10; count of bases not matched to a gene: 3. The CDR3, as DNA: TGTGCCAGTAGTGCGGACAGGGGCTCACCCCTCCACTTT. It yields the protein CASSADRGSPLHF.

The chain is built from TRBV29-1 and TRBJ2-3; 14 bases agree with TRBD2. This CDR3 has 14 residues. In germline, CDR1 is SQVTM, CDR2 ANQGSEA. V trimming: 3 bases; J trimming: 5 bases; junction bases outside the gene matches: 1. CDR3 loop: CSVEGTSGGDTQYF. DNA for the CDR3: TGCAGCGTTGAGGGGACTAGCGGGGGAGATACGCAGTATTTT.

The chain couples TRBV5-1 to TRBJ2-1; 15 positions agree with TRBD2. Germline V gene lookup returns CDR1 SGHRS and CDR2 YFSETQ. The CDR3 is 16 residues long. Germline trimming cut 4 bases from V and 10 bases from J; bases unmatched to any gene: 9. The CDR3 protein is CASSTGTSGGRGEQFF. The DNA of the CDR3 is TGCGCCAGCAGCACGGGGACTAGCGGGGGGAGAGGGGAGCAGTTCTTC.

The CDR3: CASDDRDRGSTGELFF. The CDR3 DNA reads as TGTGCCAGTGACGATCGGGACAGAGGTTCCACCGGGGAGCTGTTTTTT. The V call is TRBV19, the J call TRBJ2-2; 7 positions agree with TRBD1. The CDR3 has 16 amino acids. The trim removed 8 bases at V and 4 bases at J, leaving 13 bases unmatched. The germline V gene encodes CDR1 LNHDA and CDR2 SQIVND (reference sequence).

This chain connects TRBV4-2 to TRBJ1-1; D ambiguous. The V gene's germline CDR1 is LGHNA and CDR2 YNFKEQ. This CDR3 region has 17 residues. Deletions cut 1 base from V and 3 bases from J, with 18 bases between. The CDR3 sequence is CASSQGSSAQRHTEAFF. The CDR3 region has the DNA TGTGCCAGCAGCCAAGGCTCCTCCGCGCAGCGGCACACTGAAGCTTTCTTT.

The chain joins TRBV19 to TRBJ2-7; 8 bases are a match to TRBD1. Trimming cost V 3 bases and J 6 bases; bases outside gene matches: 4. Germline V gene lookup returns CDR1 LNHDA and CDR2 SQIVND (reference sequence). The CDR3 has 13 amino acids. CDR3 sequence: CASSIDRGGEQYF. Written as DNA, the CDR3 is TGTGCCAGTAGTATTGACAGGGGAGGCGAGCAGTACTTC.

The chain is built from TRBV30 and TRBJ1-1; D unclear. Trimming pared 0 bases from V and 4 bases from J, leaving 9 bases between. The CDR3 is 13 amino acids. The germline V gene has CDR1 GTSNPN and CDR2 SVGIG (reference sequence). The CDR3 DNA reads TGTGCCTGGAGTGTTGAGGGCCGCACTGAAGCTTTCTTT. This sequence encodes CAWSVEGRTEAFF.

This clone was seen a single time. The gene calls are TRBV7-2 and TRBJ1-3; no reliable D call. CDR1 is SGHTA, CDR2 FQGNSA, per germline. V was cut by 2 bases and J by 3 bases, with 5 bases left in between. This CDR3 region has 13 residues. This CDR3 reads CASSLSFGNTIYF. CDR3 nucleotide sequence: TGTGCCAGCAGCTTATCGTTTGGAAACACCATATATTTT.

This clone was observed a handful of times. This chain uses TRBV2 with TRBJ1-2; 7 bases map to TRBD1. Germline lookup yields CDR1 SNHLY and CDR2 FYNNEI. V was pared by 5 bases and J by 2 bases, with 8 bases of the junction left unmatched. CDR3 length: 15 amino acids. The CDR3 DNA is TGTGCCAGCAGTCGGGTCAGGGGGTCGAACTATGGCTACACCTTC. It codes for CASSRVRGSNYGYTF.

The chain is built from TRBV13 and TRBJ2-1, with TRBD2 matching 13 bases. Germline V gene lookup returns CDR1 PRHDT and CDR2 FYEKMQ (reference sequence). The CDR3 spans 17 residues. Unmatched junction bases numbered 7, after V lost 5 bases and J lost 3 bases. CDR3 nucleotides: TGTGCCAGCAGCAACGGACTAGCGGGAGTTAACTACAATGAGCAGTTCTTC. Protein: CASSNGLAGVNYNEQFF.

The J gene is TRBJ2-7, the V gene TRBV5-1, with a tentative D call TRBD1 (5 bases). CDR3 length: 15 amino acids. Per the germline V gene, CDR1 is SGHRS and CDR2 is YFSETQ. V was pared by 4 bases and J by 0 bases, with 14 bases between. The CDR3 spells CASSIGQSPSYEQYF. In DNA, the CDR3 is TGCGCCAGCAGCATCGGACAAAGCCCCTCCTACGAGCAGTACTTC.

The chain is built from TRBV9 and TRBJ2-7; the match to TRBD1 covers 12 bases. The germline V gene encodes CDR1 SGDLS and CDR2 YYNGEE. V gave up 3 bases and J gave up 4 bases; unmatched junction bases: 8. The CDR3 contains 16 residues. CDR3 sequence: CASSATGTGGLYEQYF. The CDR3 DNA reads as TGTGCCAGCAGCGCTACCGGGACAGGGGGCTTATACGAGCAGTACTTC.

V gene TRBV4-2 combines with J gene TRBJ2-2; a weak D match, TRBD1 (7 bases). The CDR3 is made up of 17 amino acids. V lost 1 base and J 4 bases, leaving 16 bases between the germline ends. CDR1 and CDR2 (germline): LGHNA, YNFKEQ. In DNA, the CDR3 is TGTGCCAGCAGCCAAGGTGGAGGGGGCGCGATCACCGGGGAGCTGTTTTTT. It encodes CASSQGGGGAITGELFF.